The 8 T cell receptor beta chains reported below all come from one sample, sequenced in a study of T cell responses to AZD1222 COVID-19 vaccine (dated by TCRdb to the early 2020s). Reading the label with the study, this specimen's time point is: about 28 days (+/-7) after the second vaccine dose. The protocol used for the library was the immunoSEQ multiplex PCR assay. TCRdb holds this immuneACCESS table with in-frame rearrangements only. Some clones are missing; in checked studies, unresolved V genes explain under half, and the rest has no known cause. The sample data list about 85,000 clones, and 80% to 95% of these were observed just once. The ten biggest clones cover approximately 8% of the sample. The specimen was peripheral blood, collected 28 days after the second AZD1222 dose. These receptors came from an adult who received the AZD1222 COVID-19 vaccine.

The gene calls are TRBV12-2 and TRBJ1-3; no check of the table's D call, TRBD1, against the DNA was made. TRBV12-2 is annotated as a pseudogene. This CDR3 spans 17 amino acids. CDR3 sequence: CASSSGTGVLLGNTIYF. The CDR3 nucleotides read TGTGCAAGTTCCTCCGGGACAGGGGTCTTACTAGGAAACACCATATATTTT.

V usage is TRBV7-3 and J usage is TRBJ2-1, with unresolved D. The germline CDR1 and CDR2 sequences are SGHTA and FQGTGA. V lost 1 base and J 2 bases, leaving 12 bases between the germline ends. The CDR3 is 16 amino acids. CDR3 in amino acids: CASSLNPSRPYNEQFF. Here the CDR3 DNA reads TGTGCCAGCAGCTTAAACCCCAGCCGCCCCTACAATGAGCAGTTCTTC.

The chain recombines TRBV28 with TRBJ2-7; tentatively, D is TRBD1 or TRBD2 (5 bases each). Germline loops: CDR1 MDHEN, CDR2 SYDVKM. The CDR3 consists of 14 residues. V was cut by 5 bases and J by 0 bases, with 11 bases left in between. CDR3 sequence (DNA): TGTGCCAGCAGTCCCGGGACGTACTCCTACGAGCAGTACTTC. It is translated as CASSPGTYSYEQYF.

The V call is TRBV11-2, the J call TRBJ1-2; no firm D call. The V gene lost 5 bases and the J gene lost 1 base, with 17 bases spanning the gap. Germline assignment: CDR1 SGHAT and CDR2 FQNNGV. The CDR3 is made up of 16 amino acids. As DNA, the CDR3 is TGTGCCAGCAGCGGAGTCCTGCAAACAGTTAACTATGGCTACACCTTC. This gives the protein CASSGVLQTVNYGYTF.

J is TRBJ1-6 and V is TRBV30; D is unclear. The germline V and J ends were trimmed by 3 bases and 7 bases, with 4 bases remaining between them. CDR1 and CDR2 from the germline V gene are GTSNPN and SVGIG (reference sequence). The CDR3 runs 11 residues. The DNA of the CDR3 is TGTGCCTGGAGCAAGAATTCACCCCTCCACTTT. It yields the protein CAWSKNSPLHF.

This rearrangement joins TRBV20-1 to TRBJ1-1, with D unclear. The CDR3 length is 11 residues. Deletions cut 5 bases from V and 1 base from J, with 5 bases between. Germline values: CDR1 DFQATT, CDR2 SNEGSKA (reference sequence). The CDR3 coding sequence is TGCAGTGCTCAAGGGAACACTGAAGCTTTCTTT. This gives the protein CSAQGNTEAFF.

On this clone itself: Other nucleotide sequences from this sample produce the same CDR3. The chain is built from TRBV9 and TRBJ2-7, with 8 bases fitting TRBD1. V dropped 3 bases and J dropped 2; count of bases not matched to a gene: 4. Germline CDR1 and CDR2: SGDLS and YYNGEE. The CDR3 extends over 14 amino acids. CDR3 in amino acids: CASSGGTGPYEQYF. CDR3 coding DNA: TGTGCCAGCAGCGGAGGGACAGGCCCCTACGAGCAGTACTTC.

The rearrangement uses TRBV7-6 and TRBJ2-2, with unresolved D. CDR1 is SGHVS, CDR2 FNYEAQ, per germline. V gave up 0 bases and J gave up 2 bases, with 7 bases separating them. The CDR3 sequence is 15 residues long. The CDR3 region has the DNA TGTGCCAGCAGCTTAGCTGTCGGAAACACCGGGGAGCTGTTTTTT. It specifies CASSLAVGNTGELFF. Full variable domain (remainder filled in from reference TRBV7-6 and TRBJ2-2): GAGVSQSPRYKVTKRGQDVALRCDPISGHVSLYWYRQALGQGPEFLTYFNYEAQQDKSGLPNDRFSAERPEGSISTLTIQRTEQRDSAMYRCASSLAVGNTGELFFGEGSRLTVL.